This T cell receptor (beta chain) stems from a study of blood T cell repertoires in COVID-19. Across the whole study: Spain, Italy and the United States supplied samples that represented acute and convalescent COVID-19.

Per the study methods: Amplification of reference gene primers was used by the study to estimate nucleated cell counts. The method was immunoSEQ multiplex PCR; TCRdb's version includes in-frame clones alone and lacks a portion of them. From that table come the V and J calls and clone size; the DNA was used to work out D and trimming. The sample lists fewer than 120,000 clones, approximately 70% occurring once. CDR3 length: 15 residues. V was shortened by 1 base and J by 8 bases, with 17 bases between the two germline ends. Germline CDR1 is LNHNV and CDR2 is YYDKDF (reference sequence). The receptor comes from a woman aged 55-69 years with acute or convalescent COVID-19. The chain joins TRBV15 to TRBJ1-2; D is perhaps TRBD1 (5 bases). Sequenced sample: peripheral blood. CDR3 nucleotides: TGTGCCACCAGCAGAGCTATGGTAGGGGAGGAAGGCTACACCTTC. Amino acids: CATSRAMVGEEGYTF.